This TCR beta chain is drawn from a study of shared clonotypes between healthy human individuals. Only a few counts were recorded for this clone. Only in-frame clones appear in the TCRdb table, and some are missing; sequencing was by immunoSEQ multiplex PCR. Altogether more than 2 million clones are present, around 95% being singletons, with the ten largest covering roughly 0.13%. The clonotype originates from a man aged 18-30 years in good health. What was sequenced was naive CD4+ T cells sorted from blood. Subset denoted: CD45RA+ positively selected.

The CDR3 sequence: CASSWDRGQYEQYF. The CDR3, as DNA: TGTGCCAGCAGCTGGGACAGGGGGCAGTACGAGCAGTACTTC. The chain joins TRBV5-6 to TRBJ2-7; 12 nucleotides match TRBD1. Germline CDR1 and CDR2: SGHDT and YYEEEE. The CDR3 is 14 residues long. V lost 3 bases to trimming and J lost 4 bases; unmatched junction nucleotides: 2.